This TCR beta chain was recorded in a study of graft-versus-host responses after intestinal transplantation. Study details: Recipients were given multivisceral, liver-intestinal, or isolated intestinal transplants. Tacrolimus plus steroids were given to all recipients for around three years, preceded by anti-thymocyte globulin induction. Points from the study as a whole: Recipient marrow held GvH clones, some first seen in ileum or blood.

TCRdb's copy holds only in-frame clones and misses some; the assay was immunoSEQ multiplex PCR. This sample has some 97,000 clones, with approximately 84% found just once. Of note for this clone: Its specificity is not known.

V was pared by 5 bases and J by 5 bases, with 6 bases between. This CDR3 contains 12 residues. CDR1 is MNHNY and CDR2 is SVGAGI in the germline V gene (reference sequence). V is TRBV6-6 and J is TRBJ2-2; D ambiguous. Specimen: unstimulated CD4+ T cells sorted from spleen or lymph node cells, collected before transplant. This sequence was found in a human donor who was the organ donor for an intestinal transplant. This chain's CDR3 is CASSRLTGELFF. The CDR3 nucleotides are TGTGCCAGCAGTCGCCTGACCGGGGAGCTGTTTTTT.